This T cell receptor (beta chain) comes out of a study of memory CD4+ T cells and cytomegalovirus serostatus. The sort gate was single viable CD3+CD4+CD8-CD45RO+ cells for memory CD4+ T cells. Here immunoSEQ multiplex PCR was the method, and the copy in TCRdb shows in-frame clones only, minus some. The repertoire holds tens of thousands of clones, with around 74% as singletons. The CDR3 length is 15 residues. The chain has TRBV12-2 and TRBJ1-1. TRBV12-2 corresponds to a pseudogene. The clonotype was recovered from an adult in good health and CMV-seronegative. The material sequenced was memory CD4+ T cells from blood. The DNA for the CDR3 is TGTGCAAGTCGCTTAGCGAGTCAAATGAACACTGAAGCTTTCTTT. Encoded protein: CASRLASQMNTEAFF.